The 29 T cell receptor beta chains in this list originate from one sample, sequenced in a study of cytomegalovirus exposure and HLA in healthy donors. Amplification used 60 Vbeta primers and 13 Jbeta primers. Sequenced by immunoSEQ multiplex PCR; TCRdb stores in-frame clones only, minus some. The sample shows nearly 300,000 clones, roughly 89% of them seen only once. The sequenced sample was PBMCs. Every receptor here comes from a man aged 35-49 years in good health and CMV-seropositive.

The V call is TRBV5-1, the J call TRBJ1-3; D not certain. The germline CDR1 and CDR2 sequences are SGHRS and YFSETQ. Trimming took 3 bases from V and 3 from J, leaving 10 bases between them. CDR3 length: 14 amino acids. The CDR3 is CASSSDTFGNTIYF. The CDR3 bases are TGCGCCAGCAGCTCAGACACCTTTGGAAACACCATATATTTT.

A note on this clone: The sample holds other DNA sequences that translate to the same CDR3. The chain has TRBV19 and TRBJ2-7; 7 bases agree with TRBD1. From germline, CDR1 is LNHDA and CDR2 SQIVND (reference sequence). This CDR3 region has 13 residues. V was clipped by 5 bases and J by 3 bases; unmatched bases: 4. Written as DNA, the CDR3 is TGTGCCAGTAGTTCCCGGGACAGCTACGAGCAGTACTTC. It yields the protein CASSSRDSYEQYF. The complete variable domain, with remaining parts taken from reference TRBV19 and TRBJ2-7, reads DGGITQSPKYLFRKEGQNVTLSCEQNLNHDAMYWYRQDPGQGLRLIYYSQIVNDFQKGDIAEGYSVSREKKESFPLTVTSAQKNPTAFYLCASSSRDSYEQYFGPGTRLTVT.

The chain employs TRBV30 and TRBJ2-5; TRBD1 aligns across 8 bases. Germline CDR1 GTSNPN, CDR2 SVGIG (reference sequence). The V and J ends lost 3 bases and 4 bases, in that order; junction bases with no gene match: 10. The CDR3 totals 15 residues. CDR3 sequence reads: CAWSRTGIAGETQYF. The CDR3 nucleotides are TGTGCCTGGAGCAGGACAGGGATAGCAGGAGAGACCCAGTACTTC.

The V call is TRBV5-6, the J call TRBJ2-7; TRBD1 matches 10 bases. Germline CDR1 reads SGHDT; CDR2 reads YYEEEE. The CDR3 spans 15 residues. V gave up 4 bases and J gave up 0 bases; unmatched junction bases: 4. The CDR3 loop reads CASSLGQGGSYEQYF. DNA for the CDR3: TGTGCCAGCAGCCTCGGACAGGGGGGCTCCTACGAGCAGTACTTC.

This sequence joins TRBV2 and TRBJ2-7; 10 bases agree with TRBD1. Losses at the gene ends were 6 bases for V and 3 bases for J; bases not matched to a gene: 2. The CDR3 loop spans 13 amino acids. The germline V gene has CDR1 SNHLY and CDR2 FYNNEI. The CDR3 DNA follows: TGTGCCAGCAGCCGGGACAGGGGCTACGAGCAGTACTTC. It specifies CASSRDRGYEQYF.

CDR3 coding DNA: TGTGCCAGCACCTCACTCCGGGGGGGTGGCTACACCTTC. As protein: CASTSLRGGGYTF. The gene calls are TRBV28 and TRBJ1-2; D is possibly TRBD1 (5 bases). V was cut by 7 bases and J by 7 bases, with 16 bases left in between. Germline lookup yields CDR1 MDHEN and CDR2 SYDVKM. The CDR3 extends over 13 amino acids.

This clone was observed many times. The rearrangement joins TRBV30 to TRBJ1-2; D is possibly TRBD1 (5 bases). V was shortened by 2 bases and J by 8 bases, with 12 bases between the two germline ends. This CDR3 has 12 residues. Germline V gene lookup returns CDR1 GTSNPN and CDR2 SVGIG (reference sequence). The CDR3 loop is CAWSPHRTGYTF. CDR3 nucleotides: TGTGCCTGGAGTCCTCACAGGACCGGCTACACCTTC.

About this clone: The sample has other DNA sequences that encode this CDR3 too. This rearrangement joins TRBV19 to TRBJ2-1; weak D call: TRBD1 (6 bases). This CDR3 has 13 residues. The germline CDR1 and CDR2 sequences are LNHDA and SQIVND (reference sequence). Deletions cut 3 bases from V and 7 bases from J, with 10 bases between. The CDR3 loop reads CASSIGQRNEQFF. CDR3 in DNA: TGTGCCAGTAGTATTGGACAGAGAAATGAGCAGTTCTTC.

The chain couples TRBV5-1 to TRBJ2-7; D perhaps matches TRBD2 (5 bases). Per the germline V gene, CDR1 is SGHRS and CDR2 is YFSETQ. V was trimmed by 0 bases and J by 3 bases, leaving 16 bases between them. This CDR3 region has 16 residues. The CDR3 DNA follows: TGCGCCAGCAGCTTGGATAGACTACTCCCTTGCTACGAGCAGTACTTC. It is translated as CASSLDRLLPCYEQYF.

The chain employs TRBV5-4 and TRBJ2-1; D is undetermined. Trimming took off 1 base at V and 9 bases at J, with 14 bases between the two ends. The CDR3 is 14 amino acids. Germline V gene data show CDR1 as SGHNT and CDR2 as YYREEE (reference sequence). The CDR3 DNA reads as TGTGCCAGCAGCTTGCAGGTTTTGCAATCTGAGCAGTTCTTC. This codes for CASSLQVLQSEQFF.

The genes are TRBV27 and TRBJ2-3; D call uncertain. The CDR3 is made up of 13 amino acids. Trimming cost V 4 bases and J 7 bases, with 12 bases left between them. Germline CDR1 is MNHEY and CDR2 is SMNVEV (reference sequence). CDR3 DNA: TGTGCCAGCAGTTCGACGACTTTCCATACGCAGTATTTT. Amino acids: CASSSTTFHTQYF.

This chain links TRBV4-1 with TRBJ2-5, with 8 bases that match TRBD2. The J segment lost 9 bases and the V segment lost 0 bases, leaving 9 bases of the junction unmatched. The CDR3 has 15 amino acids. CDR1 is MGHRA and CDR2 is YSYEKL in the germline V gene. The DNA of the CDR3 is TGCGCCAGCAGCCAAGATCGGGGGGGCCGGGGAGCCCAGTACTTC. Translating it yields CASSQDRGGRGAQYF.

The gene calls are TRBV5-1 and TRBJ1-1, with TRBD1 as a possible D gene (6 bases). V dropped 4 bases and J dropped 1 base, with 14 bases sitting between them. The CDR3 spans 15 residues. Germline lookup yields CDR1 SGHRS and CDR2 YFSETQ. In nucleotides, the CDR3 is TGCGCCAGCAGCATTATACAGGGTACGAACACTGAAGCTTTCTTT. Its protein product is CASSIIQGTNTEAFF.

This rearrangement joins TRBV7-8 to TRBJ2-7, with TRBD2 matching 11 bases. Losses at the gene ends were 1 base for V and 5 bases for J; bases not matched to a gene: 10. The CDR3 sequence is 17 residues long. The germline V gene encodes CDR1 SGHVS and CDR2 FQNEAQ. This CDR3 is CASSLVSGRAGIHEQYF. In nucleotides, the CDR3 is TGTGCCAGCAGCTTAGTTAGCGGGAGGGCCGGGATCCACGAGCAGTACTTC.

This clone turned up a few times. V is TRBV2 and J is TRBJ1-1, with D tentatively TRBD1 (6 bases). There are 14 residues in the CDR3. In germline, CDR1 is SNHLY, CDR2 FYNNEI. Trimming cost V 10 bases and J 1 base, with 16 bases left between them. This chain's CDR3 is CANQRTAQNTEAFF. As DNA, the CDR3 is TGTGCCAACCAGAGGACAGCCCAGAACACTGAAGCTTTCTTT.

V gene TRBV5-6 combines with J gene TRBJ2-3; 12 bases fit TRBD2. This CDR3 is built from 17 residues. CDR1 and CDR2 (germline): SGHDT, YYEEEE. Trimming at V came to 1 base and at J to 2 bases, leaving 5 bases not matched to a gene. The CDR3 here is CASSLTLAGGPTDTQYF. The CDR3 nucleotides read TGTGCCAGCAGCTTGACGCTAGCGGGAGGGCCCACAGATACGCAGTATTTT.

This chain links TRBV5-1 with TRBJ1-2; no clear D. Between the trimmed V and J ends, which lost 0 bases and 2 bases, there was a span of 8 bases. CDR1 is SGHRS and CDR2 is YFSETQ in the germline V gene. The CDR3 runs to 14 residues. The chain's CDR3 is CASSLGLGNYGYTF. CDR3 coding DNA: TGCGCCAGCAGCTTGGGACTTGGCAACTATGGCTACACCTTC.

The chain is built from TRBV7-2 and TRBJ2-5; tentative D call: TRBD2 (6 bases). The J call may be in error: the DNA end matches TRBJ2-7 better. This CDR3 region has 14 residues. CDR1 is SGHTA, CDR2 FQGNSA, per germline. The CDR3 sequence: CASSLEGPAYEQYF. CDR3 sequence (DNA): TGTGCCAGCAGCTTGGAGGGCCCTGCCTACGAGCAGTACTTC.

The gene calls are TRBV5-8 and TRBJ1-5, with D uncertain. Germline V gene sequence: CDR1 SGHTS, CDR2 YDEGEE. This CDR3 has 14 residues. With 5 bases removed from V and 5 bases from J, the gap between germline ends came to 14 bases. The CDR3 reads CASSDPGGHQPQHF. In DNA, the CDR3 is TGTGCCAGCAGTGATCCCGGAGGCCATCAGCCCCAGCATTTT.

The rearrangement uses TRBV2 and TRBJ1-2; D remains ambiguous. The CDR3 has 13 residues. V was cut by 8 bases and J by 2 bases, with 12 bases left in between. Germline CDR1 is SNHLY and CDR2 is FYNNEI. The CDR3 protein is CASHPGTNYGYTF. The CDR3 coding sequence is TGTGCCAGCCATCCAGGAACCAACTATGGCTACACCTTC.

CDR3 nucleotide sequence: TGTGCCAGCAGCACCCTCGGGACTAACGTCTACGAGCAGTACTTC. As protein: CASSTLGTNVYEQYF. The chain links TRBV28 to TRBJ2-7; 7 nucleotides agree with TRBD2. J was trimmed by 3 bases and V by 6 bases; bases with no gene match: 11. Germline CDR1 reads MDHEN; CDR2 reads SYDVKM. This CDR3 has 15 amino acids.

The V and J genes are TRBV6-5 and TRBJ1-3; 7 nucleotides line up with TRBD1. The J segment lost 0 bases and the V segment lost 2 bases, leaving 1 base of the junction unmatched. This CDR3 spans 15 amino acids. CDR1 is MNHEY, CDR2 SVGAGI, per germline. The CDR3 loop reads CASSYGQASGNTIYF. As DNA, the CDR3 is TGTGCCAGCAGTTACGGACAGGCCTCTGGAAACACCATATATTTT.

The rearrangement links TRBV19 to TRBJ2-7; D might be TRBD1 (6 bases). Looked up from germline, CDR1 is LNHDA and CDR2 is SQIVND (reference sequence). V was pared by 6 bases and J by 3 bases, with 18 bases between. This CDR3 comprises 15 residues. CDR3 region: CASSESGTFLYEQYF. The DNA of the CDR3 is TGTGCCAGTAGCGAATCCGGGACATTCCTCTACGAGCAGTACTTC.

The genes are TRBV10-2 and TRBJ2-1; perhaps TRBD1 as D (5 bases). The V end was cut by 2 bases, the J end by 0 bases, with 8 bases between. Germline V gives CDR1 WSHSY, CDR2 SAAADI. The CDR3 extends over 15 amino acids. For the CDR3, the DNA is TGCGCCAGCAGTGAGCCGGACATCTCCTACAATGAGCAGTTCTTC. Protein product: CASSEPDISYNEQFF.

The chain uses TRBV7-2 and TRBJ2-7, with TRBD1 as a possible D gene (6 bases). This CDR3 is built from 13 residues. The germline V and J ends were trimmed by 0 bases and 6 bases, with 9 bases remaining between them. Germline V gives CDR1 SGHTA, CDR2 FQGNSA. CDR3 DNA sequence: TGTGCCAGCAGCTTAGCGCGAGGGGGCGAGCAGTACTTC. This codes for CASSLARGGEQYF.

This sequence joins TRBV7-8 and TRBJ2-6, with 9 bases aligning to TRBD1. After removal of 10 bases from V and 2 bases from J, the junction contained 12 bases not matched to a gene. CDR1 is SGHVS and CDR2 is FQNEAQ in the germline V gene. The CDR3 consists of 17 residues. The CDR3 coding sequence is TGTGCCACCAATACCGGGACAGGGAGGACTGGGGCCAACGTCCTGACTTTC. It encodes CATNTGTGRTGANVLTF.

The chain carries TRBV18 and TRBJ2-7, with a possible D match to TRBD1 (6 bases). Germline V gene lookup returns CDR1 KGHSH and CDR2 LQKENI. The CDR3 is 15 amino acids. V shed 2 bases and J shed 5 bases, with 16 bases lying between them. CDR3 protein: CASSPTQGYGDEQYF. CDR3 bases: TGTGCCAGCTCACCAACACAGGGCTATGGGGACGAGCAGTACTTC.

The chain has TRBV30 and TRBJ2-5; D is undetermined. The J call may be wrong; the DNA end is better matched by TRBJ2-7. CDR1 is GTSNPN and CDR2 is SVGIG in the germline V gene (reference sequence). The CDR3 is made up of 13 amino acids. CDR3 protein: CAWSVTFTYEQYF. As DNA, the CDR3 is TGTGCCTGGAGTGTAACCTTCACCTACGAGCAGTACTTC.

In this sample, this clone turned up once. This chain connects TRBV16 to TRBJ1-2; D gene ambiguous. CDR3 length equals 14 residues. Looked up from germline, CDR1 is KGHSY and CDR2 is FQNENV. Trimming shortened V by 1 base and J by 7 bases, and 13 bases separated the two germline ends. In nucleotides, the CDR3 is TGTGCCAGCAGCCAATTTGCGGATTCCGGTGGCTACACCTTC. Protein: CASSQFADSGGYTF.